The 22 T cell receptor beta chains in this list originate from one sample, sequenced in a study of T cells after yellow fever vaccination. TCRdb reanalysed the 5' RACE reads using MiXCR and keeps one entry per CDR3 protein. The sample has some 290,000 distinct CDR3 sequences; approximately 12% are singletons. The starting material was CD4+ T cells sorted from PBMCs, obtained 45 days after the yellow fever booster vaccination. The receptors originated from a man younger than 35 who received the YFV17D yellow fever vaccine.

This chain uses TRBV6-2 or TRBV6-3 with TRBJ2-5, with TRBD1 matching 7 bases. There are 16 residues in the CDR3. Per germline, CDR1 MNHEY and CDR2 SVGEGT. V lost 2 bases, J lost 2 bases, and 8 bases stayed unmatched. The CDR3 coding sequence is TGTGCCAGCAGTTACCGGTCACCGGGACAGCAAGAGACCCAGTACTTC. It encodes CASSYRSPGQQETQYF.

V and J are TRBV28 and TRBJ2-4, with unresolved D. Per the germline V gene, CDR1 is MDHEN and CDR2 is SYDVKM. Trimming took off 6 bases at V and 0 bases at J, with 12 bases between the two ends. The CDR3 has 15 residues. CDR3 nucleotides: TGTGCCAGCAGACCCCGACTTCTAGCCAAAAACATTCAGTACTTC. It translates to CASRPRLLAKNIQYF.

Turning to this clonotype: This may be a read error: a much more frequent sequence differs by one nucleotide. The chain carries TRBV7-2 and TRBJ1-5; TRBD1 aligns across 7 bases. V shed 5 bases and J 2 bases; nucleotides not matched to a gene: 6. The CDR3 covers 15 residues. CDR1 and CDR2 (germline): SGHTA, FQGNSA. The CDR3 region has the DNA TGTGCCAGCAGCCCGGGACAGCGGGGCAATCAGCCCCAGCATTTT. Protein: CASSPGQRGNQPQHF. Based on the CDR3 plus reference TRBV7-2 and TRBJ1-5, the full variable domain is GAGVSQSPSNKVTEKGKDVELRCDPISGHTALYWYRQSLGQGLEFLIYFQGNSAPDKSGLPSDRFSAERTGGSVSTLTIQRTQQEDSAVYLCASSPGQRGNQPQHFGDGTRLSIL.

This clonotype was counted only a few times. V and J are TRBV2 and TRBJ2-4; 9 bases align to TRBD1. This CDR3 region has 14 residues. The junction had 2 bases not matched to a gene; V was cut back by 6 bases and J by 2 bases. The germline gives CDR1 SNHLY, CDR2 FYNNEI. In nucleotides, the CDR3 is TGTGCCAGCAGGGGACAGGGCTCCAAAAACATTCAGTACTTC. Protein: CASRGQGSKNIQYF. The full variable domain, in which reference TRBV2 and TRBJ2-4 provide the parts outside the CDR3, is EPEVTQTPSHQVTQMGQEVILRCVPISNHLYFYWYRQILGQKVEFLVSFYNNEISEKSEIFDDQFSVERPDGSNFTLKIRSTKLEDSAMYFCASRGQGSKNIQYFGAGTRLSVL.

This clonotype was found a few times. This chain uses TRBV20-1 with TRBJ1-1; D gene uncertain. Per the germline V gene, CDR1 is DFQATT and CDR2 is SNEGSKA (reference sequence). The V end lost 5 bases, the J end lost 1 base, and 8 bases lay between the germline ends. The CDR3 spans 12 residues. In DNA, the CDR3 is TGCAGTGCTTTAGTAGGGAACACTGAAGCTTTCTTT. Amino acids: CSALVGNTEAFF.

V gene TRBV9 combines with J gene TRBJ2-3; D call uncertain. The germline V gene encodes CDR1 SGDLS and CDR2 YYNGEE. V was pared by 0 bases and J by 4 bases, with 9 bases between. The length of the CDR3 is 14 residues. CDR3 region: CASSVAQGADTQYF. CDR3 in DNA: TGTGCCAGCAGCGTAGCCCAAGGAGCAGATACGCAGTATTTT.

The gene calls are TRBV12-3 or TRBV12-4 and TRBJ2-5; the match to TRBD2 covers 7 bases. CDR3 length: 14 amino acids. The junction had 11 bases not matched to a gene; V was cut back by 4 bases and J by 9 bases. The CDR3 DNA sequence: TGTGCCAGCAGTTCGAGTGGTGGGGGGAGGGCCCAGTACTTC. Translation: CASSSSGGGRAQYF.

The V call is TRBV18, the J call TRBJ2-5; D gene ambiguous. The V and J ends lost 3 bases and 3 bases respectively, with 20 bases between them. Germline lookup yields CDR1 KGHSH and CDR2 LQKENI. The CDR3 has 17 amino acids. Written as DNA, the CDR3 is TGTGCCAGCTCACCTTGGCAGGCCAAAATTTCGGAAGAGACCCAGTACTTC. It codes for CASSPWQAKISEETQYF.

This clonotype was detected a few times. The rearrangement links TRBV7-2 to TRBJ1-1; a possible D gene is TRBD1 (6 bases). The V and J ends lost 6 bases and 7 bases respectively, with 18 bases between them. The V gene's germline CDR1 is SGHTA and CDR2 FQGNSA. This CDR3 spans 14 amino acids. CDR3 DNA: TGTGCCAGCAGGGTGGGCAGGAGGGGGATTGAAGCTTTCTTT. It translates to CASRVGRRGIEAFF.

This clonotype came up many times. V usage is TRBV9 and J usage is TRBJ2-2; 7 nucleotides line up with TRBD2. The CDR3 length is 15 residues. Trimming took 0 bases from V and 1 from J; bases not matched to a gene: 0. Germline CDR1 and CDR2: SGDLS and YYNGEE. This chain's CDR3 is CASSVGGGNTGELFF. In DNA, the CDR3 is TGTGCCAGCAGCGTAGGCGGGGGGAACACCGGGGAGCTGTTTTTT.

The genes are TRBV28 and TRBJ2-7, with 7 bases matching TRBD1. This CDR3 has 14 amino acids. The V gene's germline CDR1 is MDHEN and CDR2 SYDVKM. V gave up 3 bases and J gave up 3 bases; unmatched junction bases: 5. The CDR3 here is CASSLGTADYEQYV. The CDR3 nucleotides read TGTGCCAGCAGTTTGGGGACAGCCGACTACGAGCAGTACGTC.

This clonotype was counted only a few times. This rearrangement joins TRBV16 to TRBJ2-5, with D unresolved. V lost 4 bases to trimming and J lost 1 base, with 10 bases between them. Germline V lookup: CDR1 KGHSY, CDR2 FQNENV. The CDR3 runs 14 residues. The CDR3 sequence: CASSPHKTQETQYF. CDR3 DNA sequence: TGTGCCAGCAGCCCTCATAAGACCCAAGAGACCCAGTACTTC. Looking up the rest from reference TRBV16 and TRBJ2-5 gives the full variable domain: GEEVAQTPKHLVRGEGQKAKLYCAPIKGHSYVFWYQQVLKNEFKFLISFQNENVFDETGMPKERFSAKCLPNSPCSLEIQATKLEDSAVYFCASSPHKTQETQYFGPGTRLLVL.

This sequence joins TRBV6-1 and TRBJ2-7; perhaps TRBD1 as D (5 bases). V was cut by 1 base and J by 3 bases, with 13 bases left in between. The length of the CDR3 is 15 residues. Germline CDR1 and CDR2: MNHNS and SASEGT. The CDR3 DNA reads as TGTGCCAGCAGTGAAGGCGACAGCCCGTACTACGAGCAGTACGTC. It codes for CASSEGDSPYYEQYV.

This clonotype has more than one count but fewer than ten. The chain uses TRBV28 and TRBJ2-7; 7 nucleotides line up with TRBD1. This CDR3 has 15 residues. Germline V gives CDR1 MDHEN, CDR2 SYDVKM. J gave up 2 bases and V 5 bases, and 9 bases lay outside the gene matches. Here the CDR3 reads CASSSPRGPAYEQYV. The DNA for the CDR3 is TGTGCCAGCAGTAGCCCAAGGGGGCCAGCCTACGAGCAGTACGTC.

The rearrangement joins TRBV4-3 to TRBJ1-4; TRBD1 is a possible D gene (5 bases). This CDR3 is 15 amino acids long. The germline V gene encodes CDR1 LGHNA and CDR2 YSLEER. V was clipped by 1 base and J by 9 bases, with 15 bases between them. CDR3 DNA: TGCGCCAGCAGCCAAGTTCGTCAGGGTGGGAAAAAACTGTTTTTT. Translation: CASSQVRQGGKKLFF.

This clonotype has a count of ten or more. The chain joins TRBV2 to TRBJ2-6; no clear D. Germline V gene lookup returns CDR1 SNHLY and CDR2 FYNNEI. Between the trimmed V and J ends, which lost 2 bases and 2 bases, there was a span of 7 bases. The CDR3 runs 15 residues. The CDR3 protein is CASSETRAGANVLTF. In DNA, the CDR3 is TGTGCCAGCAGTGAAACAAGGGCTGGGGCCAACGTCCTGACTTTC.

The V gene is TRBV5-1, the J gene TRBJ1-1; D possibly corresponds to TRBD1 (5 bases). V dropped 5 bases and J dropped 3 bases, with 11 bases sitting between them. The CDR3 has 13 amino acids. Per the germline V gene, CDR1 is SGHRS and CDR2 is YFSETQ. The CDR3 sequence is CASSSQGHTEAFF. The CDR3 nucleotides read TGCGCCAGCAGTTCCCAGGGCCACACTGAAGCTTTCTTT.

Many counts were recorded for this clonotype. The chain combines TRBV5-1 with TRBJ1-2; D is perhaps TRBD1 (5 bases). The V gene's germline CDR1 is SGHRS and CDR2 YFSETQ. The CDR3 runs 13 residues. V was clipped by 1 base and J by 8 bases, with 12 bases between them. The DNA for the CDR3 is TGCGCCAGCAGCTTGACCGGGGACGGCGGCTACACCTTC. Protein: CASSLTGDGGYTF.

V usage is TRBV19 and J usage is TRBJ1-1; 7 bases match TRBD1. The V segment lost 5 bases and the J segment 1 base; nucleotides outside the gene matches: 7. From germline, CDR1 is LNHDA and CDR2 SQIVND (reference sequence). CDR3 length: 15 residues. The CDR3: CASSPLGTANTEAFF. Written as DNA, the CDR3 is TGTGCCAGTAGTCCCCTCGGGACAGCGAACACTGAAGCTTTCTTT.

Many counts were recorded for this clonotype. The chain has TRBV6-1 and TRBJ2-4; 10 nucleotides match TRBD2. This CDR3 region has 18 residues. With 1 base clipped from V and 8 bases from J, the junction kept 14 bases outside the gene matches. CDR1 is MNHNS and CDR2 is SASEGT in the germline V gene. The CDR3 coding sequence is TGTGCCAGCAGTGAAGAAATAGTTAGCGGGGGGACCCCATACATTCAGTACTTC. Residues: CASSEEIVSGGTPYIQYF.

The rearrangement joins TRBV11-2 to TRBJ2-3; no clear D gene. This CDR3 has 14 residues. Germline CDR1 and CDR2: SGHAT and FQNNGV. V lost 2 bases and J lost 2, with 8 bases in between. CDR3 in amino acids: CASSLSPITDTQYF. The CDR3 nucleotides read TGTGCCAGCAGCTTAAGCCCGATCACAGATACGCAGTATTTT.

This clonotype appeared a few times. The chain joins TRBV12-3 or TRBV12-4 to TRBJ1-1; D is ambiguous. CDR3 length: 13 amino acids. The V end was cut by 5 bases, the J end by 0 bases, with 7 bases between. This CDR3 is CASSGSLNTEAFF. The CDR3 DNA reads as TGTGCCAGCAGTGGCTCATTGAACACTGAAGCTTTCTTT.